A single sample is the source of the 14 T cell receptor beta chains below, sequenced in a study of blood T cell repertoires in COVID-19. Only in-frame clones appear in the TCRdb table, and some are missing; sequencing was by immunoSEQ multiplex PCR. The table lists some 220,000 clones, about nine tenths of them singletons. The source material was peripheral blood. These receptors were obtained from a man between 25 and 39 years old with COVID-19, enrolled during active disease.

This clone was seen a few times. The V and J genes are TRBV5-1 and TRBJ2-7; D unclear. CDR1 is SGHRS and CDR2 is YFSETQ in the germline V gene. Trimming cost V 6 bases and J 1 base, with 17 bases left between them. The CDR3 length is 15 residues. CDR3 coding DNA: TGCGCCAGCAAAAGGAGAGAACACGGATCCTACGAGCAGTACTTC. This gives the protein CASKRREHGSYEQYF.

The V gene is TRBV7-9, the J gene TRBJ2-1; no reliable D call. This CDR3 has 13 residues. Trimming took 2 bases from V and 5 from J, leaving 7 bases between them. Germline CDR1 SEHNR, CDR2 FQNEAQ (reference sequence). CDR3 bases: TGTGCCAGCAGCTTACTAGGAAACAATGAGCAGTTCTTC. This codes for CASSLLGNNEQFF.

The chain employs TRBV28 and TRBJ2-1; 7 positions agree with TRBD1. The junction had 6 bases not matched to a gene; V was cut back by 5 bases and J by 14 bases. The CDR3 contains 11 residues. Per germline, CDR1 MDHEN and CDR2 SYDVKM. The CDR3 is CASSDRDSKFF. Here the CDR3 DNA reads TGTGCCAGCAGTGATCGGGACAGCAAGTTCTTC.

V usage is TRBV12-1 and J usage is TRBJ2-1; the table's D call of TRBD2 was not tested on the DNA. TRBV12-1 is described as a pseudogene. The CDR3 consists of 11 residues. The CDR3 region has the DNA TGTGCCAGCAGCCCTCCCGATGAGCAGTTCTTC. It translates to CASSPPDEQFF.

The rearrangement links TRBV9 to TRBJ1-1; D not certain. Trimming took 2 bases from V and 1 from J, leaving 9 bases between them. Germline loops: CDR1 SGDLS, CDR2 YYNGEE. CDR3 length: 14 amino acids. In nucleotides, the CDR3 is TGTGCCAGCAGCGTCCCGCCGGGGAACACTGAAGCTTTCTTT. Translation gives CASSVPPGNTEAFF.

This clone was seen only a few times. This chain connects TRBV19 to TRBJ2-7; D call uncertain. The ends were cut back, 3 bases at V and 2 bases at J, with 14 bases in the middle. The CDR3 spans 15 residues. The germline V gene has CDR1 LNHDA and CDR2 SQIVND (reference sequence). In DNA form, the CDR3 reads TGTGCCAGTAGTATCAAACTCGACCTAGCCTACGAGCAGTACTTC. Amino acid sequence: CASSIKLDLAYEQYF.

The V call is TRBV27, the J call TRBJ2-4, with 7 bases that match TRBD1. The CDR3 totals 17 residues. The V gene end was trimmed by 4 bases and the J gene end by 0 bases; junction bases not matched to a gene: 9. Per germline, CDR1 MNHEY and CDR2 SMNVEV (reference sequence). CDR3 loop: CASSSRQGVLAKNIQYF. The CDR3 region has the DNA TGTGCCAGCAGTTCCCGACAGGGCGTTCTAGCCAAAAACATTCAGTACTTC.

The rearrangement uses TRBV7-3 and TRBJ2-5, with TRBD2 matching over 7 bases. J lost 5 bases, V lost 5 bases, and 5 bases had no gene match. CDR1 SGHTA and CDR2 FQGTGA come from the germline V gene. The CDR3 loop spans 13 amino acids. DNA of the CDR3: TGTGCCAGCAGCGCCACTAGCGTGGAGACCCAGTACTTC. It yields the protein CASSATSVETQYF.

This clone came up once. The V call is TRBV2, the J call TRBJ2-3; the D gene is possibly TRBD2 (7 bases). This CDR3 is built from 16 residues. Trimming removed 4 bases at V and 1 base at J, with 15 bases between. Germline V lookup: CDR1 SNHLY, CDR2 FYNNEI. Here the CDR3 reads CASSVRGGGRTDTQYF. The CDR3 DNA is TGTGCCAGCAGTGTGAGGGGCGGGGGCCGCACAGATACGCAGTATTTT.

J is TRBJ1-2 and V is TRBV5-3; perhaps TRBD1 as D (5 bases). TRBV5-3 is an open reading frame whose function is uncertain. CDR3 size: 16 residues. Trimming stripped 0 bases from V and 5 bases from J, with 17 bases between. The CDR3 reads CARSLEGSDLFYGYTF. The CDR3 DNA follows: TGTGCCAGAAGCTTGGAGGGGTCAGATCTCTTTTATGGCTACACCTTC.

V and J are TRBV4-1 and TRBJ1-5; D perhaps matches TRBD1 (6 bases). The V end was cut by 0 bases, the J end by 3 bases, with 18 bases between. Germline-derived CDR1 and CDR2 are MGHRA and YSYEKL. The CDR3 covers 18 residues. The CDR3 DNA reads TGCGCCAGCAGCCAAGAGTTGTCCAGGGGAAGAGACAATCAGCCCCAGCATTTT. This codes for CASSQELSRGRDNQPQHF.

The chain joins TRBV19 to TRBJ2-7, with a tentative D call TRBD1 (6 bases). Germline V gene data show CDR1 as LNHDA and CDR2 as SQIVND (reference sequence). CDR3 length: 15 amino acids. The ends were cut back, 4 bases at V and 2 bases at J, with 15 bases in the middle. In DNA form, the CDR3 reads TGTGCCAGTAGTAAGGGGGAGATGGGAACCTACGAGCAGTACTTC. It encodes CASSKGEMGTYEQYF.

The rearrangement uses TRBV7-2 and TRBJ2-2, with TRBD2 matching 11 bases. Trimming took 5 bases from V and 6 from J; bases not matched to a gene: 8. Germline-derived CDR1 and CDR2 are SGHTA and FQGNSA. CDR3 length: 16 amino acids. CDR3 DNA: TGTGCCAGCAGCGCCACTAGCGGGGGTGGATCCGGGGAGCTGTTTTTT. Protein: CASSATSGGGSGELFF.

CDR3 DNA: TGCAGCGTCGTCTCGGACAGGGTTAGCTCCTACGAGCAGTACTTC. Translated: CSVVSDRVSSYEQYF. The J gene is TRBJ2-7, the V gene TRBV29-1; 8 positions agree with TRBD1. There are 15 residues in the CDR3. Unmatched junction bases numbered 10, after V lost 6 bases and J lost 0 bases. Germline lookup yields CDR1 SQVTM and CDR2 ANQGSEA.